In this sample, the clone carrying this TCR beta chain turned up a few times. What it binds is not known. This record comes from a study of liver allograft versus peripheral blood T cells. In the study overall: Liver transplant recipients had T cell receptor repertoires compared between transplanted liver and peripheral blood. General study findings and limits: The authors reported that T cell receptor repertoires inside liver allografts differed from those in peripheral blood.

TCRdb reprocessed the reads via MiXCR and lists one record per CDR3 protein. The sample has about 8,400 distinct CDR3 sequences; 17% are singletons. The CDR3 runs 13 residues. The germline V gene encodes CDR1 LNHNV and CDR2 YYDKDF (reference sequence). The ends were cut back, 7 bases at V and 0 bases at J, with 9 bases in the middle. This TCR derives from a human patient who had a liver transplant. The T cells may partly be graft donor cells. V gene TRBV15 combines with J gene TRBJ1-1; D is uncertain. CDR3 sequence: CATKGLLNTEAFF. The DNA of the CDR3 is TGTGCCACCAAAGGTCTTCTGAACACTGAAGCTTTCTTT.